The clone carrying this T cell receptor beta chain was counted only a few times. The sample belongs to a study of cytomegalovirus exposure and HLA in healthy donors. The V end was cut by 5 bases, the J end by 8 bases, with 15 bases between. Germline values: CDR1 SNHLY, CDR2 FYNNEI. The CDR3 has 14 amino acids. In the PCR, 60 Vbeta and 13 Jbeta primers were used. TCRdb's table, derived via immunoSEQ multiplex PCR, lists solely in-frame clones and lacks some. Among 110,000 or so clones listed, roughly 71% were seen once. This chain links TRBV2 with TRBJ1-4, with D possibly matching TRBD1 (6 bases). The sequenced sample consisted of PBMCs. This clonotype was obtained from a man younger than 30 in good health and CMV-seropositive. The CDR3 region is CASSRTVTGEKLFF. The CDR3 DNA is TGTGCCAGCAGTAGGACTGTCACAGGGGAAAAACTGTTTTTT.